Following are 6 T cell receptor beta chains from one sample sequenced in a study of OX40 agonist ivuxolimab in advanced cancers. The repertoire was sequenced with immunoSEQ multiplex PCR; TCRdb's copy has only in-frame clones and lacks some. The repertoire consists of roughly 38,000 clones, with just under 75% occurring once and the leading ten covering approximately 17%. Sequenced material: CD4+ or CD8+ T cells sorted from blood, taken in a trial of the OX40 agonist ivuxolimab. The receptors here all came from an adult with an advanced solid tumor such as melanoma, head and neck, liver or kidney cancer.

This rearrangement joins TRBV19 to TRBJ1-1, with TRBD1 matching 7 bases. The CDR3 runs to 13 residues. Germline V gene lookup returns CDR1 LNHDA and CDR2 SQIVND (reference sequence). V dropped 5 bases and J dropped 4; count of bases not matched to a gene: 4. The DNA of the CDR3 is TGTGCCAGTAGTTCAAACAGGGGCACTGAAGCTTTCTTT. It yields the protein CASSSNRGTEAFF.

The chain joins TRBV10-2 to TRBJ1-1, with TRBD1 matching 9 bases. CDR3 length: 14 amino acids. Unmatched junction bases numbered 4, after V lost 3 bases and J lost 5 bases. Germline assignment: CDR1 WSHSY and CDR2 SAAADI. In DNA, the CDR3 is TGCGCCAGCAGTGACGGGACAGGGTTTACTGAAGCTTTCTTT. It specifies CASSDGTGFTEAFF.

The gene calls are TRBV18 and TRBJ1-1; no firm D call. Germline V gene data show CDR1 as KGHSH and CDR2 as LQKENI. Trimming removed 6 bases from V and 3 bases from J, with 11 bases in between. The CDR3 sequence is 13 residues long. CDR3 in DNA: TGTGCCAGCTCTCCCGGGGAGGACACTGAAGCTTTCTTT. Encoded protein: CASSPGEDTEAFF.

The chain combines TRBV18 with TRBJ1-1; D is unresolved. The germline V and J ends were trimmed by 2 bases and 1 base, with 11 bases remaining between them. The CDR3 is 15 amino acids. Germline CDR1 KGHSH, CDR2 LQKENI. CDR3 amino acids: CASSPTQTANTEAFF. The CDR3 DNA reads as TGTGCCAGCTCACCAACCCAGACGGCGAACACTGAAGCTTTCTTT.

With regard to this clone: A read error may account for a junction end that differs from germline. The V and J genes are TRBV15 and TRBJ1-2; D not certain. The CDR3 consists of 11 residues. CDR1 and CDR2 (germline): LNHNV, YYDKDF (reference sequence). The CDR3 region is CATSRDFMTDF. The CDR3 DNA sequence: TGTGCCACCAGCAGAGATTTTATGACGGACTTC.

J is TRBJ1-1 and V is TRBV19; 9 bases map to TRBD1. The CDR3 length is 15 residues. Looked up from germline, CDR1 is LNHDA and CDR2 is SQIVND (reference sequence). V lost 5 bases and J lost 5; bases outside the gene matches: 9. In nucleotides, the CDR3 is TGTGCCAGTAGTTCGACAGGGGGACGGTTGACTGAAGCTTTCTTT. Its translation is CASSSTGGRLTEAFF.